The present T cell receptor beta chain was sequenced within a study of T cells in Graves' hyperthyroidism and ophthalmopathy. Whole-study findings and limits: The model identified upcoming ophthalmopathy a median approximately seven months ahead of onset.

As to this clonotype: Its specificity is unknown.

Uncontrolled infection, other autoimmune disease, pregnancy or lactation barred patients from enrollment. Each diagnosis was grounded in clinical symptoms, serum thyroxine and TRAb, thyroid ultrasound, and orbital computed tomography. Fresh 10 ml peripheral blood yielded PBMCs. Authors of the study amplified TCR beta CDR3 regions from RNA transcripts. HTBI primers were the set used in a first-round RT-PCR of the TCR CDR3. TCRdb passed the multiplex PCR reads through MiXCR, listing each CDR3 protein once. The sample holds about 760,000 distinct CDR3 sequences, 30% to 40% seen once. CDR1 MNHNS and CDR2 SASEGT come from the germline V gene. Trimming cost V 5 bases and J 2 bases; bases outside gene matches: 5. The CDR3 covers 14 residues.

This TCR came from a woman in her thirties or forties with Graves' hyperthyroidism. The sequenced material came from blood. This chain connects TRBV6-1 to TRBJ2-7, with TRBD2 matching over 8 bases. The CDR3 sequence: CASSPIAGPYEQYF. CDR3 sequence (DNA): TGTGCCAGCAGTCCAATAGCGGGACCCTACGAGCAGTACTTC.